Listed below are T cell receptor beta chains from one sample, sequenced in a study of cytomegalovirus exposure and HLA in healthy donors. Here immunoSEQ multiplex PCR was the method, and the copy in TCRdb shows in-frame clones only, minus some. The table lists about 75,000 clones, 84% of them singletons. The sample comprised PBMCs. These receptors were taken from a man in his 70s in good health and CMV-seropositive. Each CDR3 is given with its conserved first and last residue. Fields, in order: V gene, clone size, J gene, CDR3 length, D gene, CDR3 protein, CDR3 DNA. A D gene is named only where the DNA matches it firmly. Clone size is not always given. Where it is, it says once, few, many or a class for expanded clones.

TRBV10-3	few	TRBJ2-2	15	.	CASTRENIPTGELFF	TGTGCCAGTACAAGGGAGAATATTCCCACCGGGGAGCTGTTTTTT
TRBV28	.	TRBJ2-7	16	TRBD2	CASSLRFSGALYEQYF	TGTGCCAGCAGTTTGAGGTTTAGCGGGGCCCTCTACGAGCAGTACTTC
TRBV1	.	TRBJ2-5	14	.	CTSSREGGQETQYF	TGCACCAGCAGCCGGGAGGGTGGACAAGAGACCCAGTACTTC
TRBV7-6	.	TRBJ2-2	14	TRBD1	CASQEGAVTGELFF	TGTGCCAGTCAAGAGGGGGCCGTTACCGGGGAGCTGTTTTTT
TRBV7-8	.	TRBJ2-5	15	.	CASSLRGHSQETQYF	TGTGCCAGCAGCTTGCGAGGGCATTCCCAAGAGACCCAGTACTTC
TRBV5-1	.	TRBJ2-5	16	TRBD2	CASSSGLAGSQETQYF	TGCGCCAGCAGCTCCGGACTAGCGGGGTCCCAAGAGACCCAGTACTTC
TRBV6-1	.	TRBJ2-7	13	.	CASSEARGYEQYF	TGTGCCAGCAGTGAAGCTAGAGGTTACGAGCAGTACTTC
TRBV2	once	TRBJ2-7	17	TRBD2	CASSPFYGLAGSYEQYF	TGTGCCAGCAGCCCTTTCTACGGGCTAGCGGGGTCCTACGAGCAGTACTTC
TRBV7-8	.	TRBJ2-3	15	.	CASSEYRGTTHTQYF	TGTGCCAGCAGCGAGTACAGGGGGACTACGCATACGCAGTATTTT
TRBV5-4	.	TRBJ1-5	15	TRBD1	CASSPGTGGGQPQHF	TGTGCCAGCAGCCCCGGGACAGGGGGCGGGCAGCCCCAGCATTTT
TRBV10-3	.	TRBJ1-5	12	.	CAITFSNQPQHF	TGTGCCATCACTTTTTCCAATCAGCCCCAGCATTTT
TRBV12-1	few	TRBJ1-5	14	.	CASSRTGGNQPQHF	TGTGCCAGCAGCCGGACAGGGGGCAATCAGCCCCAGCATTTT
TRBV6-5	.	TRBJ2-7	14	TRBD1	CASRRGQNSYEQYF	TGTGCCAGCAGACGGGGACAGAACTCCTACGAGCAGTACTTC
TRBV5-1	.	TRBJ1-6	13	.	CASQEEGGSPLHF	TGCGCCAGCCAAGAGGAGGGCGGCTCACCCCTCCACTTT
TRBV5-6	.	TRBJ1-2	13	TRBD1	CASSWDRGRSSTF	TGTGCCAGCAGCTGGGACAGGGGGCGATCTTCCACCTTC
TRBV4-1	.	TRBJ2-2	15	TRBD2	CASSVSGSDTGELFF	TGCGCCAGCAGCGTTAGCGGGAGCGACACCGGGGAGCTGTTTTTT
TRBV4-3	few	TRBJ2-2	13	.	CASSRANTGELFF	TGCGCCAGCAGCCGAGCGAACACCGGGGAGCTGTTTTTT
TRBV7-9	.	TRBJ1-5	13	TRBD1	CASSTQGDQPQHF	TGTGCCAGCAGCACGCAGGGGGATCAGCCCCAGCATTTT
TRBV9	.	TRBJ1-1	15	TRBD1	CASSVEGTGYTEAFF	TGTGCCAGCAGCGTAGAGGGGACAGGGTATACTGAAGCTTTCTTT
TRBV4-1	once	TRBJ2-3	17	TRBD2	CASSQEGLAGITDTQYF	TGCGCCAGCAGCCAAGAGGGGCTAGCGGGGATCACAGATACGCAGTATTTT
TRBV5-1	.	TRBJ1-2	14	TRBD1	CASSLGDRGYGYTF	TGCGCCAGCAGCTTGGGGGACAGGGGCTATGGCTACACCTTC
TRBV7-9	few	TRBJ1-4	13	.	CAGTDNPNEKLFF	TGTGCCGGAACAGACAATCCCAATGAAAAACTGTTTTTT
TRBV19	.	TRBJ2-7	10	.	CAIGGPEQYF	TGTGCCATCGGGGGTCCCGAGCAGTACTTC
TRBV6-4	.	TRBJ2-1	14	TRBD2	CASSSSGFNNEQFF	TGTGCCAGCAGTTCTAGCGGGTTTAACAATGAGCAGTTCTTC
TRBV6-4	once	TRBJ1-4	15	TRBD1	CASSASDRGDEKLFF	TGTGCCAGCAGTGCTTCGGACAGGGGCGATGAAAAACTGTTTTTT
TRBV10-1	.	TRBJ2-4	16	TRBD1	CASSEGGQIAKNIQYF	TGCGCCAGCAGTGAGGGGGGACAGATAGCCAAAAACATTCAGTACTTC
TRBV2	.	TRBJ1-4	13	.	CASNTGWSEKLFF	TGTGCCAGCAATACAGGGTGGAGTGAAAAACTGTTTTTT
TRBV6-5	.	TRBJ1-4	15	.	CASSPDRNWDEKLFF	TGTGCCAGCAGCCCTGACAGGAATTGGGATGAAAAACTGTTTTTT
TRBV2	.	TRBJ2-1	17	TRBD2	CASSRNLAGGSYNEQFF	TGTGCCAGCAGTCGAAACCTAGCGGGGGGTTCCTACAATGAGCAGTTCTTC
TRBV9	once	TRBJ2-1	13	.	CASSGGTYNEQFF	TGTGCCAGCAGCGGCGGGACTTACAATGAGCAGTTCTTC
TRBV7-6	.	TRBJ2-2	14	.	CASSFSGNTGELFF	TGTGCCAGCAGCTTCAGCGGGAACACCGGGGAGCTGTTTTTT
TRBV7-2	.	TRBJ2-1	14	.	CASTQDSTYNEQFF	TGTGCCAGCACCCAAGATAGCACCTACAATGAGCAGTTCTTC
TRBV28	.	TRBJ2-1	14	.	CASSKPQGYNEQFF	TGTGCCAGCAGTAAACCACAGGGTTACAATGAGCAGTTCTTC
TRBV5-1	once	TRBJ2-5	15	TRBD1	CASSLGQGYQETQYF	TGCGCCAGCAGCTTGGGACAGGGTTACCAAGAGACCCAGTACTTC
TRBV11-2	.	TRBJ2-7	15	.	CASSQGGAGIYEQYF	TGTGCCAGCAGCCAAGGAGGGGCAGGGATTTACGAGCAGTACTTC
TRBV19	.	TRBJ2-7	16	.	CASSATRDPSSYEQYF	TGTGCCAGTAGTGCAACTAGAGACCCAAGCTCCTACGAGCAGTACTTC
TRBV2	.	TRBJ2-5	16	TRBD2	CASSESASGGRGTQYF	TGTGCCAGCAGTGAAAGTGCTAGCGGGGGACGGGGGACCCAGTACTTC
TRBV5-1	.	TRBJ2-2	15	.	CASSSVGERTGELFF	TGCGCCAGCAGCTCCGTGGGAGAGCGCACCGGGGAGCTGTTTTTT
TRBV18	.	TRBJ2-5	15	.	CASSPRTGRGETQYF	TGTGCCAGCTCACCGAGAACAGGGAGAGGAGAGACCCAGTACTTC
TRBV7-2	.	TRBJ2-3	16	.	CASSLGPGGRTDTQYF	TGTGCCAGCAGCTTAGGACCTGGAGGACGCACAGATACGCAGTATTTT
TRBV19	once	TRBJ1-4	14	.	CASTWTATNEKLFF	TGTGCCAGTACCTGGACAGCAACTAATGAAAAACTGTTTTTT
TRBV7-9	.	TRBJ2-7	13	TRBD1	CASSIPQGAEQYF	TGTGCCAGCAGCATCCCCCAGGGGGCCGAGCAGTACTTC